The rows below give T cell receptor beta chains drawn from one sample of a study of blood T cells in healthy people across ages. From the 5' RACE reads, TCRdb called clonotypes with MiXCR, one entry per CDR3 protein. The repertoire holds more than 1 million distinct CDR3 sequences, more than 40% seen once, with 18% in the top ten. Sequencing was done on a sample of blood. The receptors originated from a woman in her sixties in good health. Both conserved end residues are part of each CDR3. A D gene is named only where the DNA matches it firmly. For some rows the clone size is stated as once, few or many, or as a class when expanded; others skip it.

j_call | cdr3_length | d_call | v_call | clone_size | cdr3_nt | cdr3_aa
TRBJ2-7 | 14 | TRBD1 | TRBV24-1 | few | TGTGCCTCCAGCGGCTACAGGGGGGACTACGAGCAGTACTTC | CASSGYRGDYEQYF
TRBJ2-5 | 16 | . | TRBV28 | . | TGTGCCAGCAGTTCCATGGCGTTGGAACATCAAGAGACCCAGTACTTC | CASSSMALEHQETQYF
TRBJ2-3 | 15 | TRBD1 | TRBV2 | few | TGTGCCAGCAGAGGGGACAGGGGGCGCACAGATACGCAGTATTTT | CASRGDRGRTDTQYF
TRBJ2-3 | 17 | . | TRBV11-2 | . | TGTGCCAGCAGCTTAGGGGGCTGGGGCGGAAGCACAGATACGCAGTATTTT | CASSLGGWGGSTDTQYF
TRBJ2-7 | 16 | TRBD2 | TRBV27 | . | TGTGCCAGCAGTCCATTCACTAGCGGGAGGTCATACGAGCAGTACTTC | CASSPFTSGRSYEQYF
TRBJ1-5 | 16 | TRBD1 | TRBV3-1 | few | TGTGCCAGCAGCCAAGAAGCCGGGACAGGAGATCAGCCCCAGCATTTT | CASSQEAGTGDQPQHF
TRBJ2-1 | 17 | . | TRBV5-1 | few | TGCGCCAGCAGCTCGGTTCGGGTACACGAATGGGGGGATGAGCAGTTCTTC | CASSSVRVHEWGDEQFF
TRBJ2-3 | 14 | . | TRBV11-3 | few | TGTGCCAGCAGCACCACGGGGGCCTCAGATACGCAGTATTTT | CASSTTGASDTQYF
TRBJ2-5 | 17 | . | TRBV7-8 | . | TGTGCCAGCACCCTAGGTCGTCTAGCGACCATCCAAGAGACCCAGTACTTC | CASTLGRLATIQETQYF
TRBJ2-7 | 12 | . | TRBV10-3 | many | TGTGCCATCAGTGAGGGCCGTTACGAGCAGTACTTC | CAISEGRYEQYF
TRBJ2-1 | 16 | . | TRBV5-1 | . | TGCGCCAGCACCCCAAGGACACTGAGCTCCTACAATGAGCAGTTCTTC | CASTPRTLSSYNEQFF
TRBJ2-3 | 12 | . | TRBV29-1 | . | TGCAGCGCCCAAGCGGGCCCAGATACGCAGTATTTT | CSAQAGPDTQYF
TRBJ2-6 | 19 | TRBD1 | TRBV12-5 | . | TGTGCTAGTGGTTTGGTACTTGGCAGGGGGCCTTCTGGGGCCAACGTCCTGACTTTC | CASGLVLGRGPSGANVLTF
TRBJ1-2 | 15 | . | TRBV7-2 | . | TGTGCCAGCAGTCCCAAGCTAGGCCAGAGCTATGGCTACACCTTC | CASSPKLGQSYGYTF
TRBJ2-3 | 15 | TRBD2 | TRBV12-3/TRBV12-4 | many | TGTGCCAGCAGTTTGGGAGGGAGGGGCACAGATACGCAGTATTTT | CASSLGGRGTDTQYF
TRBJ2-4 | 14 | TRBD2 | TRBV6-1 | . | TGTGCCAGCCGAACGGGGGGACGTGGTTTTATTCAGTACTTC | CASRTGGRGFIQYF
TRBJ2-7 | 13 | . | TRBV29-1 | many | TGCAGCGTTCGGGGCGGGCCGCCCTACGAGCAGTACTTC | CSVRGGPPYEQYF